The 5 T cell receptor beta chains presented below share a single source sample, sequenced in a study of T cell clonotyping in hematopoietic cell transplantation. This table comes from immunoSEQ multiplex PCR, and its TCRdb copy is limited to in-frame clones, with some not included. The sample lists nearly 70,000 clones, 94% seen once, with approximately 1.5% in the top ten. The sample taken for sequencing was peripheral blood mononuclear cells. All receptors derive from a man in his fifties or sixties in good health. Some clones in this sample may be carry-over from other donors' samples.

This chain links TRBV4-3 with TRBJ2-7; D remains ambiguous. V gave up 0 bases and J gave up 0 bases, with 12 bases separating them. Germline lookup yields CDR1 LGHNA and CDR2 YSLEER. The CDR3 is made up of 16 amino acids. CDR3 sequence: CASSQEWQLTSYEQYF. CDR3 DNA sequence: TGCGCCAGCAGCCAAGAGTGGCAGCTAACCTCCTACGAGCAGTACTTC.

The chain links TRBV5-4 to TRBJ2-5; TRBD2 matches 16 bases. Germline CDR1 reads SGHNT; CDR2 reads YYREEE (reference sequence). V lost 2 bases, J lost 2 bases, and 9 bases stayed unmatched. The CDR3 runs 19 residues. CDR3 DNA sequence: TGTGCCAGCAGCTTTTTGTTCGGGACTAGCGGGAGGGGACAAGAGACCCAGTACTTC. This sequence encodes CASSFLFGTSGRGQETQYF.

This clone was recorded only once. The genes are TRBV28 and TRBJ2-2; D might be TRBD1 (6 bases). The CDR3 has 14 residues. Trimming shortened V by 2 bases and J by 6 bases, and 10 bases separated the two germline ends. The germline V gene encodes CDR1 MDHEN and CDR2 SYDVKM. DNA of the CDR3: TGTGCCAGCAGTTTAGCAGGGGTGGCCGGGGAGCTGTTTTTT. As protein: CASSLAGVAGELFF. Together with reference TRBV28 and TRBJ2-2, the CDR3 gives the full variable domain: DVKVTQSSRYLVKRTGEKVFLECVQDMDHENMFWYRQDPGLGLRLIYFSYDVKMKEKGDIPEGYSVSREKKERFSLILESASTNQTSMYLCASSLAGVAGELFFGEGSRLTVL.

The rearrangement uses TRBV29-1 and TRBJ2-1; D is ambiguous. This CDR3 has 10 residues. With 6 bases removed from V and 4 bases from J, the gap between germline ends came to 4 bases. Germline assignment: CDR1 SQVTM and CDR2 ANQGSEA. CDR3 sequence (DNA): TGCAGCGTGTGGTACAATGAGCAGTTCTTC. It yields the protein CSVWYNEQFF.

The genes are TRBV5-6 and TRBJ2-7, with D maybe TRBD2 (5 bases). Trimming left V 4 bases short and J 3 bases short, with 14 bases between. CDR3 length equals 14 residues. Per the germline V gene, CDR1 is SGHDT and CDR2 is YYEEEE. CDR3 amino acids: CASSPEGWFYEQYF. The CDR3 DNA reads TGTGCCAGCAGCCCAGAGGGCTGGTTCTACGAGCAGTACTTC.